The clone carrying this T cell receptor beta chain occurred many times. Because the CDR3's place on the DNA is in doubt, the DNA is left out and the CDR3 is given as listed by TCRdb. The data were taken from a study of T-cell reconstitution after alpha-beta-depleted transplantation in children. Library preparation (for TCRbeta) was performed with unique molecular identifiers. One entry per CDR3 protein results from TCRdb running MiXCR on the PCR reads. Of 230,000 or so distinct CDR3 sequences in the sample, approximately 9.7% are singletons; the top ten hold about 5.4%. The source of this sequence is a human donor who donated a stem cell graft to a child with SCID. Here the sequenced sample was PBMCs from the stem cell graft donor, taken from the stem cell graft.

The CDR3 reads CASSSSLSYEQYF. This chain connects TRBV28 to TRBJ2-7. A total of 13 residues make up the CDR3, ends included. Germline V gene data show CDR1 as MDHEN and CDR2 as SYDVKM.